The clone carrying this T cell receptor beta chain was counted only a few times. The antigen is not known. This sample stems from a study of identical twins. Notes on the study in general: The abundant beta clonotypes from cord blood had fewer insertions, and memory repertoires had none of this. Out-of-frame alpha sequences common to twins exhibited a surplus of low generation probability.

TCRdb re-analysed the 5' RACE reads in MiXCR, keeping a single row per CDR3 protein. This sample has roughly 250,000 distinct CDR3 sequences, with over 13% found just once. The CDR3 consists of 16 residues. Trimming took 6 bases from V and 8 from J; bases not matched to a gene: 11. The V gene's germline CDR1 is MRHNA and CDR2 SNTAGT. The sequence came from a woman between 18 and 29 years old in good health. This chain links TRBV6-4 with TRBJ2-3; 13 positions agree with TRBD2. The source material was memory (CD45RO+) T cells sorted from blood. CDR3 in DNA: TGTGCCAGCAGCCGCGGACTAGCGGGGGAAGGGAGTACGCAGTATTTT. Translated, it gives CASSRGLAGEGSTQYF.